Below, 30 T cell receptor beta chains from the same sample are listed, as sequenced in a study of blood T cell repertoires in COVID-19. Data came from immunoSEQ multiplex PCR; TCRdb stores just in-frame clones and leaves some out. The table lists around 50,000 clones, roughly 87% of them singletons. Sequencing was done on a sample of peripheral blood. These TCRs come from a woman older than 75 with COVID-19, enrolled during active disease.

In its sample, this clone was seen once. V gene TRBV5-4 combines with J gene TRBJ2-7; D not resolved. Germline V gives CDR1 SGHNT, CDR2 YYREEE (reference sequence). This CDR3 is built from 14 residues. V lost 0 bases, J lost 5 bases, and 12 bases lay in between. CDR3 nucleotide sequence: TGTGCCAGCAGCTTGGTAGGAGAGTCTAACGAGCAGTACTTC. It specifies CASSLVGESNEQYF.

The chain links TRBV18 to TRBJ2-7, with D maybe TRBD1 (6 bases). The ends were cut back, 4 bases at V and 0 bases at J, with 13 bases in the middle. The CDR3 totals 15 residues. The germline CDR1 and CDR2 sequences are KGHSH and LQKENI. The CDR3 DNA reads TGTGCCAGCTCACACCGGGACACCTCCTCCTACGAGCAGTACTTC. It encodes CASSHRDTSSYEQYF.

This rearrangement joins TRBV6-5 to TRBJ1-1; 10 positions match TRBD1. Germline CDR1 is MNHEY and CDR2 is SVGAGI. The CDR3 has 14 amino acids. The V segment lost 4 bases and the J segment 6 bases; nucleotides outside the gene matches: 5. The CDR3 region is CASSSGQGVAEAFF. DNA of the CDR3: TGTGCCAGCAGTTCAGGACAGGGGGTAGCTGAAGCTTTCTTT.

The chain recombines TRBV10-2 with TRBJ2-4, with 8 nucleotides matching TRBD2. Germline CDR1 WSHSY, CDR2 SAAADI. The V gene end was trimmed by 5 bases and the J gene end by 7 bases; junction bases not matched to a gene: 7. The CDR3 loop spans 14 amino acids. The CDR3, as DNA: TGCGCCAGCAGTCCGGGGGGGCCGAGTAACATTCAGTACTTC. It encodes CASSPGGPSNIQYF.

The V call is TRBV19, the J call TRBJ2-3; 11 bases agree with TRBD1. Trimming at V came to 9 bases and at J to 3 bases, leaving 2 bases not matched to a gene. This CDR3 region has 13 residues. Germline lookup yields CDR1 LNHDA and CDR2 SQIVND (reference sequence). The CDR3 nucleotides are TGTGCCAGCGGACAGGGGGCAACAGATACGCAGTATTTT. This codes for CASGQGATDTQYF.

The J gene is TRBJ2-5, the V gene TRBV5-5; 7 bases map to TRBD1. V was clipped by 4 bases and J by 2 bases; unmatched bases: 11. The germline CDR1 and CDR2 sequences are SGHKS and YYEKEE (reference sequence). This CDR3 has 16 residues. The CDR3 coding sequence is TGTGCCAGCAGCCCTACGTCATACAGGGGACAAGAGACCCAGTACTTC. It translates to CASSPTSYRGQETQYF.

This chain joins TRBV11-2 and TRBJ2-7; D might be TRBD2 (6 bases). Germline V gene lookup returns CDR1 SGHAT and CDR2 FQNNGV. CDR3 length: 14 amino acids. Trimming stripped 5 bases from V and 3 bases from J, with 14 bases between. CDR3 in DNA: TGTGCCAGCAGCATCGATAGGGAGGTCTACGAGCAGTACTTC. Its translation is CASSIDREVYEQYF.

V gene TRBV7-2 combines with J gene TRBJ2-3; no clear D. The CDR3 length is 18 residues. CDR1 SGHTA and CDR2 FQGNSA come from the germline V gene. Deletions cut 1 base from V and 2 bases from J, with 19 bases between. CDR3 DNA sequence: TGTGCCAGCAGCTTAGTTCGACGGGTACGAACCTTCACAGATACGCAGTATTTT. Protein: CASSLVRRVRTFTDTQYF.

This rearrangement joins TRBV7-2 to TRBJ2-7, with 7 bases identical to TRBD2. The CDR3 contains 14 residues. Germline CDR1 SGHTA, CDR2 FQGNSA. V trimming: 1 base; J trimming: 3 bases; junction bases outside the gene matches: 3. In nucleotides, the CDR3 is TGTGCCAGCAGCTTAGGGGAGGGTCGCTACGAGCAGTACTTC. Its translation is CASSLGEGRYEQYF.

V is TRBV6-5 and J is TRBJ2-5, with TRBD2 identical over 8 bases. Trimming at V came to 6 bases and at J to 5 bases, leaving 8 bases not matched to a gene. Germline V gene data show CDR1 as MNHEY and CDR2 as SVGAGI. This CDR3 spans 14 amino acids. The DNA for the CDR3 is TGTGCCAGCAGCCAAGCGGGGGCGGGGGAGACCCAGTACTTC. This encodes CASSQAGAGETQYF.

The rearrangement links TRBV5-1 to TRBJ1-2; TRBD1 matches 9 bases. This CDR3 comprises 15 residues. The V gene end was trimmed by 0 bases and the J gene end by 4 bases; junction bases not matched to a gene: 4. CDR1 is SGHRS and CDR2 is YFSETQ in the germline V gene. The CDR3 nucleotides read TGCGCCAGCAGCTTGGCGGGGACAGGGAGCTATGGCTACACCTTC. It specifies CASSLAGTGSYGYTF.

The V gene is TRBV2, the J gene TRBJ1-1; tentatively, D is TRBD1 (6 bases). CDR1 and CDR2 from the germline V gene are SNHLY and FYNNEI. Trimming took off 6 bases at V and 4 bases at J, with 15 bases between the two ends. The CDR3 has 14 amino acids. CDR3 sequence reads: CASRVRTDRTEAFF. The CDR3 coding sequence is TGTGCCAGCAGGGTCAGGACAGACCGCACTGAAGCTTTCTTT. Combining the CDR3 with reference TRBV2 and TRBJ1-1 gives the whole variable domain EPEVTQTPSHQVTQMGQEVILRCVPISNHLYFYWYRQILGQKVEFLVSFYNNEISEKSEIFDDQFSVERPDGSNFTLKIRSTKLEDSAMYFCASRVRTDRTEAFFGQGTRLTVV.

The chain combines TRBV6-5 with TRBJ1-6; no clear D gene. The CDR3 consists of 15 residues. The V and J ends lost 8 bases and 6 bases respectively, with 17 bases between them. Germline V gene sequence: CDR1 MNHEY, CDR2 SVGAGI. CDR3 residues: CASASEGIGNSPLHF. CDR3 nucleotide sequence: TGTGCCAGCGCCTCTGAGGGAATTGGTAATTCACCCCTCCACTTT.

This chain links TRBV5-1 with TRBJ1-1; weak D call: TRBD1 (6 bases). The CDR3 has 17 amino acids. Germline assignment: CDR1 SGHRS and CDR2 YFSETQ. V gave up 3 bases and J gave up 1 base, with 19 bases separating them. Here the CDR3 reads CASSWLGTGSTNTEAFF. In nucleotides, the CDR3 is TGCGCCAGCAGCTGGCTTGGAACAGGGAGTACGAACACTGAAGCTTTCTTT.

This chain joins TRBV2 and TRBJ2-3, with D possibly matching TRBD2 (5 bases). Germline CDR1 SNHLY, CDR2 FYNNEI. This CDR3 is built from 14 residues. V was cut by 4 bases and J by 5 bases, with 13 bases left in between. As DNA, the CDR3 is TGTGCCAGCAGTGTTGCCGGGGTGGGAGATACGCAGTATTTT. It yields the protein CASSVAGVGDTQYF.

The gene calls are TRBV7-2 and TRBJ1-2; D is possibly TRBD1 (5 bases). The CDR3 has 15 amino acids. With 10 bases removed from V and 4 bases from J, the gap between germline ends came to 22 bases. CDR1 and CDR2 from the germline V gene are SGHTA and FQGNSA. The CDR3 DNA sequence: TGTGCCACCATTGGGGCGGCCGACCACTTCTATGGCTACACCTTC. It translates to CATIGAADHFYGYTF.

The chain links TRBV9 to TRBJ2-5, with 9 nucleotides matching TRBD2. CDR1 is SGDLS and CDR2 is YYNGEE in the germline V gene. Germline trimming cut 6 bases from V and 5 bases from J; bases unmatched to any gene: 11. This CDR3 is built from 15 residues. The DNA for the CDR3 is TGTGCCAGCAAGGAGGCGGGGGGGCCTTGGGAGACCCAGTACTTC. It is translated as CASKEAGGPWETQYF.

V and J are TRBV12-5 and TRBJ1-2; TRBD1 aligns across 7 bases. Germline V lookup: CDR1 LGHNT, CDR2 FRNRAP. V dropped 4 bases and J dropped 6; count of bases not matched to a gene: 8. The CDR3 is 14 residues long. CDR3 region: CASGSPPGGHGYTF. The CDR3 DNA sequence: TGTGCTAGTGGTTCTCCTCCAGGGGGACATGGCTACACCTTC. The full variable domain, completed using reference TRBV12-5 and TRBJ1-2, is DARVTQTPRHKVTEMGQEVTMRCQPILGHNTVFWYRQTMMQGLELLAYFRNRAPLDDSGMPKDRFSAEMPDATLATLKIQPSEPRDSAVYFCASGSPPGGHGYTFGSGTRLTVV.

This clone has only a few counts. The rearrangement uses TRBV7-2 and TRBJ2-1; no clear D. The germline gives CDR1 SGHTA, CDR2 FQGNSA. The ends were cut back, 8 bases at V and 8 bases at J, with 22 bases in the middle. The CDR3 runs to 15 residues. This chain's CDR3 is CASSKPQAGADEQFF. The DNA of the CDR3 is TGTGCCAGCTCTAAACCCCAGGCAGGTGCCGATGAGCAGTTCTTC.

This rearrangement joins TRBV9 to TRBJ1-4; D uncertain. The CDR3 loop spans 15 amino acids. In germline, CDR1 is SGDLS, CDR2 YYNGEE. V gave up 3 bases and J gave up 5 bases, with 14 bases separating them. CDR3 DNA: TGTGCCAGCAGCGAAGAGGGTGGGCGGAATGAAAAACTGTTTTTT. This sequence encodes CASSEEGGRNEKLFF.

This clone was observed once. The V and J genes are TRBV19 and TRBJ2-7; TRBD1 matches 9 bases. J gave up 3 bases and V 5 bases, and 5 bases lay outside the gene matches. Germline loops: CDR1 LNHDA, CDR2 SQIVND (reference sequence). This CDR3 has 14 residues. The CDR3 is CASSPWTGDYEQYF. In DNA form, the CDR3 reads TGTGCCAGTAGTCCTTGGACAGGGGACTACGAGCAGTACTTC. Combining the CDR3 with reference TRBV19 and TRBJ2-7 gives the whole variable domain DGGITQSPKYLFRKEGQNVTLSCEQNLNHDAMYWYRQDPGQGLRLIYYSQIVNDFQKGDIAEGYSVSREKKESFPLTVTSAQKNPTAFYLCASSPWTGDYEQYFGPGTRLTVT.

This sequence joins TRBV3-1 (or the pseudogene TRBV3-2) and TRBJ2-6; TRBD2 matches at 9 bases. Germline V CDR1 and CDR2: LGHDT, YNNKEL (reference sequence). Unmatched junction bases numbered 5, after V lost 3 bases and J lost 2 bases. This CDR3 comprises 17 residues. In DNA, the CDR3 is TGTGCCAGCAGCCATGGCGGGGGGGCCGCTGGGGCCAACGTCCTGACTTTC. This gives the protein CASSHGGGAAGANVLTF.

The chain recombines TRBV4-2 with TRBJ2-7; 11 nucleotides align to TRBD2. This CDR3 contains 18 residues. Germline values: CDR1 LGHNA, CDR2 YNFKEQ. The V and J ends lost 1 base and 2 bases, in that order; junction bases with no gene match: 10. The CDR3 DNA reads as TGTGCCAGCAGCCAAGGACTAGCGGGGTCCCGAACTCCCTACGAGCAGTACTTC. It is translated as CASSQGLAGSRTPYEQYF.

This sequence joins TRBV18 and TRBJ2-1; 10 positions agree with TRBD1. CDR3 length: 15 residues. The V gene end was trimmed by 6 bases and the J gene end by 3 bases; junction bases not matched to a gene: 5. The germline V gene has CDR1 KGHSH and CDR2 LQKENI. This CDR3 reads CASSPGTGDYNEQFF. The CDR3 DNA sequence: TGTGCCAGCTCCCCCGGGACAGGGGACTACAATGAGCAGTTCTTC.

This chain uses TRBV5-1 with TRBJ2-7, with 10 bases matching TRBD1. J gave up 8 bases and V 0 bases, and 8 bases lay outside the gene matches. This CDR3 is built from 15 residues. Germline V gene sequence: CDR1 SGHRS, CDR2 YFSETQ. The DNA of the CDR3 is TGCGCCAGCAGCTTGGAGGGACAGGGGTCTGGCAAGCAGTACTTC. Its translation: CASSLEGQGSGKQYF. Looking up the rest from reference TRBV5-1 and TRBJ2-7 gives the full variable domain: KAGVTQTPRYLIKTRGQQVTLSCSPISGHRSVSWYQQTPGQGLQFLFEYFSETQRNKGNFPGRFSGRQFSNSRSEMNVSTLELGDSALYLCASSLEGQGSGKQYFGPGTRLTVT.

A few counts support this clone. The rearrangement joins TRBV15 to TRBJ2-4; 14 bases align to TRBD2. The trim removed 5 bases at V and 4 bases at J, leaving 7 bases unmatched. Germline V CDR1 and CDR2: LNHNV, YYDKDF (reference sequence). The CDR3 is 17 amino acids. CDR3 nucleotide sequence: TGTGCCACCAGCTCCTGGACTAGCGGGGGGCCAAAAAACATTCAGTACTTC. Protein sequence: CATSSWTSGGPKNIQYF.

Concerning this clone: Other DNA variants within this sample encode the same CDR3. The chain recombines TRBV5-4 with TRBJ2-2, with D maybe TRBD2 (7 bases). CDR1 and CDR2 from the germline V gene are SGHNT and YYREEE (reference sequence). V shed 4 bases and J shed 5 bases, with 15 bases lying between them. The CDR3 is made up of 15 amino acids. For the CDR3, the DNA is TGTGCCAGCAGCCCGGAGGGGGGGCGAACCGGGGAGCTGTTTTTT. Translation gives CASSPEGGRTGELFF.

The rearrangement joins TRBV5-1 to TRBJ1-5, with D tentatively TRBD1 (6 bases). Trimming took 4 bases from V and 4 from J, leaving 15 bases between them. This CDR3 region has 15 residues. Germline CDR1 and CDR2: SGHRS and YFSETQ. CDR3 loop: CASSPGGGLNQPQHF. The CDR3 DNA reads TGCGCCAGCAGCCCGGGGGGGGGCTTAAATCAGCCCCAGCATTTT.

The V call is TRBV5-1, the J call TRBJ1-1, with unresolved D. V shed 0 bases and J shed 7 bases, with 4 bases lying between them. The CDR3 covers 11 residues. CDR1 and CDR2 from the germline V gene are SGHRS and YFSETQ. The DNA of the CDR3 is TGCGCCAGCAGCTTGGGCGGTGAAGCTTTCTTT. Amino acid sequence: CASSLGGEAFF.

The rearrangement uses TRBV2 and TRBJ1-6, with 11 bases that match TRBD1. CDR3 size: 14 residues. Germline V lookup: CDR1 SNHLY, CDR2 FYNNEI. The junction had 0 bases not matched to a gene; V was cut back by 4 bases and J by 7 bases. This CDR3 is CASSGTGGNSPLHF. For the CDR3, the DNA is TGTGCCAGCAGTGGGACAGGGGGCAATTCACCCCTCCACTTT.